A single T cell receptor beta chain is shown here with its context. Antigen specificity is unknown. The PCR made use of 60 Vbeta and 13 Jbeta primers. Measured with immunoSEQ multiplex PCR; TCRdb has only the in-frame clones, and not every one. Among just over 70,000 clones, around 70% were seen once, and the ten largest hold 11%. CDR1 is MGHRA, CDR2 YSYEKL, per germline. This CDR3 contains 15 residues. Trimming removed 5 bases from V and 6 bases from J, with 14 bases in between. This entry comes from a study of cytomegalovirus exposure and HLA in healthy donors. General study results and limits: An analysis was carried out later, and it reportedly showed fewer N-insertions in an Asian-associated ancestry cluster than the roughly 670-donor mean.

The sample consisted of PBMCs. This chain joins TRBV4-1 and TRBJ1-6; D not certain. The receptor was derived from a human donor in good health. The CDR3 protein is CASSFRRTPNSPLHF. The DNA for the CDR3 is TGCGCCAGCAGCTTCCGACGGACTCCTAATTCACCCCTCCACTTT.